This TCR beta chain was observed in a study of T cell responses to AZD1222 COVID-19 vaccine. Germline-derived CDR1 and CDR2 are KGHSH and LQKENI. The V and J ends lost 3 bases and 8 bases respectively, with 11 bases between them. The CDR3 is 13 amino acids. A word on this clone: Its antigen is not known.

Second doses that came at about 4 or about 12 weeks were put together. Method: immunoSEQ multiplex PCR; TCRdb's copy keeps in-frame clones and lacks some. The data contain some 120,000 clones, approximately 86% of them singletons. Overall study results and limits: AZD1222 recipients seropositive at baseline numbered only five to seven. Spike-specific TCR breadth and depth both grew after two AZD1222 doses. Targeting of unmutated variant regions was reportedly seen in nearly half of spike-specific TCRs.

Sample: peripheral blood, taken 28 days after the second AZD1222 dose. The origin of this receptor is an adult who received the AZD1222 COVID-19 vaccine. The chain has TRBV18 and TRBJ2-1, with a possible D match to TRBD1 (6 bases). CDR3 DNA sequence: TGTGCCAGCTCACCGGGGGCTTCGGATGAGCAGTTCTTC. It is translated as CASSPGASDEQFF.